The 10 T cell receptor beta chains reported below all come from one sample, sequenced in a study of blood T cell repertoires in COVID-19. Data came from immunoSEQ multiplex PCR; TCRdb stores just in-frame clones and leaves some out. Among about 150,000 clones listed, 70% to 85% were seen once. Input material: peripheral blood. All receptors come from a man at least 80 years old with COVID-19, enrolled during active disease.

The chain joins TRBV4-2 to TRBJ2-7; the match to TRBD2 covers 10 bases. Germline V lookup: CDR1 LGHNA, CDR2 YNFKEQ. This CDR3 has 14 amino acids. After removal of 6 bases from V and 0 bases from J, the junction contained 2 bases not matched to a gene. The chain's CDR3 is CASRAGGVSYEQYF. CDR3 nucleotides: TGTGCCAGCAGAGCGGGGGGGGTCTCCTACGAGCAGTACTTC.

J is TRBJ1-1 and V is TRBV6-5; unclear D gene. Trimming pared 8 bases from V and 9 bases from J, leaving 16 bases between. The CDR3 length is 12 residues. Germline V gene lookup returns CDR1 MNHEY and CDR2 SVGAGI. CDR3 sequence (DNA): TGTGCCAGCCGCCCCACCTCCGAGAAAGCTTTCTTT. It specifies CASRPTSEKAFF.

The V gene is TRBV5-1, the J gene TRBJ1-1; D is possibly TRBD1 (6 bases). The CDR3 length is 14 residues. Germline assignment: CDR1 SGHRS and CDR2 YFSETQ. V was shortened by 2 bases and J by 8 bases, with 16 bases between the two germline ends. The CDR3, as DNA: TGCGCCAGCAGCTTTCTTGGGGGCTCGGAAGAAGCTTTCTTT. Protein sequence: CASSFLGGSEEAFF. Variable domain in full (rest from reference TRBV5-1 and TRBJ1-1): KAGVTQTPRYLIKTRGQQVTLSCSPISGHRSVSWYQQTPGQGLQFLFEYFSETQRNKGNFPGRFSGRQFSNSRSEMNVSTLELGDSALYLCASSFLGGSEEAFFGQGTRLTVV.

This clone appeared a single time. The chain employs TRBV6-6 and TRBJ2-5; D is undetermined. Trimming shortened V by 7 bases and J by 1 base, and 10 bases separated the two germline ends. The CDR3 contains 13 residues. The germline CDR1 and CDR2 sequences are MNHNY and SVGAGI (reference sequence). The CDR3, as DNA: TGTGCCAGCACCAGAGGTAGCCAAGAGACCCAGTACTTC. This codes for CASTRGSQETQYF.

V usage is TRBV10-1 and J usage is TRBJ1-1; the D is unclear. Trimming took 4 bases from V and 1 from J, leaving 7 bases between them. The CDR3 loop spans 13 amino acids. CDR1 is WNHNN and CDR2 is SYGVQD in the germline V gene (reference sequence). This chain's CDR3 is CASSVGENTEAFF. The CDR3, as DNA: TGCGCCAGCAGTGTAGGAGAGAACACTGAAGCTTTCTTT.

This clone was observed a few times. The rearrangement uses TRBV5-1 and TRBJ1-3; 8 bases match TRBD1. After removal of 4 bases from V and 3 bases from J, the junction contained 9 bases not matched to a gene. The CDR3 is made up of 16 amino acids. The germline gives CDR1 SGHRS, CDR2 YFSETQ. Written as DNA, the CDR3 is TGCGCCAGCAGCAGCTCAGGGGGCGCAGTTGGAAACACCATATATTTT. This gives the protein CASSSSGGAVGNTIYF.

V gene TRBV29-1 combines with J gene TRBJ1-1; D ambiguous. The CDR3 length is 14 residues. Per germline, CDR1 SQVTM and CDR2 ANQGSEA. V shed 7 bases and J shed 3 bases, with 18 bases lying between them. The CDR3 sequence: CSGTAIGVDTEAFF. The CDR3 region has the DNA TGCAGCGGGACCGCAATCGGGGTGGACACTGAAGCTTTCTTT.

This chain links TRBV6-1 with TRBJ2-3, with 10 bases identical to TRBD2. The CDR3 runs 16 residues. J lost 4 bases, V lost 3 bases, and 7 bases had no gene match. Germline V gene data show CDR1 as MNHNS and CDR2 as SASEGT. As DNA, the CDR3 is TGTGCCAGCAGTGATTCAAGCGGGGGGGCCCCAGATACGCAGTATTTT. This gives the protein CASSDSSGGAPDTQYF.

The chain joins TRBV5-4 to TRBJ1-2, with a weak D call TRBD1 (6 bases). V lost 0 bases to trimming and J lost 3 bases, with 12 bases between them. The germline gives CDR1 SGHNT, CDR2 YYREEE (reference sequence). This CDR3 spans 15 amino acids. Here the CDR3 reads CASSLAGRGDYGYTF. In DNA form, the CDR3 reads TGTGCCAGCAGCTTGGCGGGCAGGGGAGACTATGGCTACACCTTC.

The chain couples TRBV19 to TRBJ2-2; 10 bases are shared with TRBD1. V lost 6 bases to trimming and J lost 5 bases; unmatched junction nucleotides: 3. The V gene's germline CDR1 is LNHDA and CDR2 SQIVND (reference sequence). This CDR3 has 14 residues. CDR3 bases: TGTGCCAGTAGATGGGACAGGGGTACCGGGGAGCTGTTTTTT. Translated, it gives CASRWDRGTGELFF.